The 16 T cell receptor beta chains in this list originate from one sample, sequenced in a study of T cell responses to AZD1222 COVID-19 vaccine. Assay: immunoSEQ multiplex PCR; the TCRdb copy retains only in-frame clones and omits some. Of more than 95,000 clones in the sample, around 89% were seen once. The specimen was peripheral blood, collected 28 days after the second AZD1222 dose. The receptor set was obtained from an adult who received the AZD1222 COVID-19 vaccine.

The V gene is TRBV11-3, the J gene TRBJ1-1, with TRBD1 matching 8 bases. Germline V gene data show CDR1 as SGHNT and CDR2 as YENEEA. The junction had 8 bases not matched to a gene; V was cut back by 1 base and J by 4 bases. The CDR3 has 16 amino acids. The CDR3 bases are TGTGCCAGCAGCTTAGCAGGACAGGGAAGAGGCACTGAAGCTTTCTTT. It translates to CASSLAGQGRGTEAFF.

The chain employs TRBV27 and TRBJ2-6, with 7 nucleotides matching TRBD1. Germline V gene lookup returns CDR1 MNHEY and CDR2 SMNVEV (reference sequence). The CDR3 length is 17 residues. V lost 7 bases and J lost 1; bases outside the gene matches: 10. The CDR3 DNA follows: TGTGCCAGCACCCCGGGACAGCCTCATTCTGGGGCCAACGTCCTGACTTTC. It encodes CASTPGQPHSGANVLTF.

The rearrangement joins TRBV15 to TRBJ2-5; D gene unclear. Germline CDR1 LNHNV, CDR2 YYDKDF (reference sequence). The V and J ends lost 0 bases and 0 bases respectively, with 8 bases between them. This CDR3 is 15 amino acids long. The CDR3 DNA reads TGTGCCACCAGCAGAGATAGCCGGCACCAAGAGACCCAGTACTTC. Protein: CATSRDSRHQETQYF.

The rearrangement links TRBV10-3 to TRBJ2-2; D is ambiguous. This CDR3 has 17 residues. The germline CDR1 and CDR2 sequences are ENHRY and SYGVKD. Trimming removed 2 bases at V and 5 bases at J, with 18 bases between. The CDR3 bases are TGTGCCATCAGTGAGCGGGCGGCGAGTGGTGGGACCGGGGAGCTGTTTTTT. This codes for CAISERAASGGTGELFF.

This clone was detected only a few times. The chain has TRBV12-3 or TRBV12-4 and TRBJ2-1; possible D gene TRBD2, 6 bases. Between the trimmed V and J ends, which lost 7 bases and 0 bases, there was a span of 7 bases. The CDR3 extends over 13 amino acids. The CDR3 region has the DNA TGTGCCAGCACCGGGGGCTCCTACAATGAGCAGTTCTTC. Its protein product is CASTGGSYNEQFF.

The rearrangement links TRBV9 to TRBJ2-5; the D gene is possibly TRBD2 (5 bases). V shed 7 bases and J shed 1 base, with 11 bases lying between them. CDR1 is SGDLS, CDR2 YYNGEE, per germline. CDR3 length equals 13 residues. The CDR3 spells CASSSGIQETQYF. CDR3 in DNA: TGTGCCAGCTCAAGCGGAATCCAAGAGACCCAGTACTTC.

The rearrangement uses TRBV6-5 and TRBJ2-5, with 7 nucleotides matching TRBD1. This CDR3 spans 13 amino acids. Looked up from germline, CDR1 is MNHEY and CDR2 is SVGAGI. The V and J ends lost 6 bases and 6 bases, in that order; junction bases with no gene match: 7. The CDR3 reads CASRQGLAQTQYF. The CDR3 coding sequence is TGTGCCAGCAGACAGGGGCTAGCCCAGACCCAGTACTTC.

V and J are TRBV5-4 and TRBJ1-2, with D possibly being TRBD1 (5 bases). V shed 1 base and J shed 5 bases, with 9 bases lying between them. Germline assignment: CDR1 SGHNT and CDR2 YYREEE (reference sequence). The length of the CDR3 is 13 residues. This CDR3 is CASSLSGGYGYTF. The CDR3 region has the DNA TGTGCCAGCAGCTTGTCGGGGGGATATGGCTACACCTTC.

The chain uses TRBV21-1 and TRBJ2-3; the table calls TRBD2, which could not be checked here. TRBV21-1 is classified as a pseudogene. The CDR3 contains 13 residues. The CDR3 bases are TGTGCCTCGGGCCCAGCGGGAGTGGGTACGCAGTATTTT. As protein: CASGPAGVGTQYF.

The chain couples TRBV14 to TRBJ2-1; D call uncertain. This CDR3 has 13 amino acids. The ends were cut back, 4 bases at V and 5 bases at J, with 9 bases in the middle. Germline V lookup: CDR1 SGHDN, CDR2 FVKESK. The DNA of the CDR3 is TGTGCCAGCAGCCCCTCGGTGAACAATGAGCAGTTCTTC. Translated: CASSPSVNNEQFF.

The chain employs TRBV27 and TRBJ2-1, with TRBD1 as a possible D gene (6 bases). The CDR3 extends over 13 amino acids. The germline V and J ends were trimmed by 3 bases and 7 bases, with 10 bases remaining between them. CDR1 is MNHEY and CDR2 is SMNVEV in the germline V gene (reference sequence). The CDR3: CASSFYRANEQFF. The CDR3 DNA is TGTGCCAGCAGTTTTTACAGGGCTAATGAGCAGTTCTTC.

This CDR3 reads CASRGTGDEQFF. The CDR3 region has the DNA TGTGCCAGCAGGGGAACGGGGGATGAGCAGTTCTTC. The chain carries TRBV14 and TRBJ2-1; possibly TRBD2 for D (6 bases). This CDR3 spans 12 amino acids. Trimming removed 6 bases at V and 8 bases at J, with 11 bases between. The germline CDR1 and CDR2 sequences are SGHDN and FVKESK.

The chain uses TRBV6-5 and TRBJ2-7, with 8 bases aligning to TRBD2. The junction had 2 bases not matched to a gene; V was cut back by 6 bases and J by 4 bases. The CDR3 has 12 residues. CDR1 and CDR2 (germline): MNHEY, SVGAGI. In nucleotides, the CDR3 is TGTGCCAGCAGCCGGGAGGGGTACGAGCAGTACTTC. This translates into CASSREGYEQYF.

V gene TRBV7-9 combines with J gene TRBJ2-5; 9 bases align to TRBD1. CDR1 is SEHNR and CDR2 is FQNEAQ in the germline V gene (reference sequence). The CDR3 covers 14 residues. J was trimmed by 5 bases and V by 3 bases; bases with no gene match: 4. CDR3 nucleotide sequence: TGTGCCAGCAGCTTCGGGACAGGGTTGGAGACCCAGTACTTC. It encodes CASSFGTGLETQYF.

V gene TRBV11-3 combines with J gene TRBJ1-1, with no clear D. CDR3 length: 14 amino acids. V was shortened by 2 bases and J by 4 bases, with 11 bases between the two germline ends. Germline V lookup: CDR1 SGHNT, CDR2 YENEEA. CDR3 DNA: TGTGCCAGCAGCTTATCGGTCGGGGTCACTGAAGCTTTCTTT. Its protein product is CASSLSVGVTEAFF. The full variable domain, rest sourced from reference TRBV11-3 and TRBJ1-1, is EAGVVQSPRYKIIEKKQPVAFWCNPISGHNTLYWYLQNLGQGPELLIRYENEEAVDDSQLPKDRFSAERLKGVDSTLKIQPAELGDSAVYLCASSLSVGVTEAFFGQGTRLTVV.

Worth noting for this clone: Within the sample, other DNA sequences also encode this same CDR3. The CDR3 spells CASSLSLAGSYNEQFF. CDR3 coding DNA: TGTGCCAGCAGCTTATCGCTAGCGGGGTCCTACAATGAGCAGTTCTTC. The gene calls are TRBV7-9 and TRBJ2-1, with 9 bases identical to TRBD2. V shed 2 bases and J 1 base; nucleotides not matched to a gene: 3. Germline loops: CDR1 SEHNR, CDR2 FQNEAQ (reference sequence). The CDR3 is 16 residues long.